Each of the 17 T cell receptor beta chains below was sequenced from the same sample in a study of Graves' ophthalmopathy and Graves' hyperthyroidism. Amplification targeted the TCR beta CDR3 regions, with RNA transcripts as the source material. RT-PCR was first run with HTBI primers, then multiplex PCR in a second round. TCRdb processed the multiplex PCR reads anew with MiXCR; each CDR3 protein has one entry. The sample shows fewer than 400,000 distinct CDR3 sequences, approximately 16% of them seen only once. What was sequenced was peripheral blood. All receptors come from a woman between 18 and 30 years old with Graves' ophthalmopathy.

This clonotype appeared many times. The chain employs TRBV30 and TRBJ2-7, with D perhaps TRBD1 (6 bases). The CDR3 is made up of 12 amino acids. V gave up 4 bases and J gave up 0 bases, with 7 bases separating them. Germline V gives CDR1 GTSNPN, CDR2 SVGIG (reference sequence). This CDR3 is CAWKDSSYEQYF. The CDR3 DNA sequence: TGTGCCTGGAAGGACAGCTCCTACGAGCAGTACTTC.

This clonotype was observed at least ten times. The V gene is TRBV7-8, the J gene TRBJ2-5; D may be TRBD1 (5 bases). Germline V gene sequence: CDR1 SGHVS, CDR2 FQNEAQ. Trimming left V 10 bases short and J 0 bases short, with 15 bases between. This CDR3 is 14 amino acids long. The CDR3 nucleotides are TGTGCCACCAGGGTCCTGTTTCACCAAGAGACCCAGTACTTC. This sequence encodes CATRVLFHQETQYF.

This clonotype was seen at least ten times. The J gene is TRBJ1-1, the V gene TRBV6-2 or TRBV6-3, with D perhaps matching TRBD1 (6 bases). Germline V gene data show CDR1 as MNHEY and CDR2 as SVGEGT. Trimming removed 2 bases from V and 8 bases from J, with 15 bases in between. This CDR3 spans 14 amino acids. CDR3 amino acids: CASSYNREITEAFF. The CDR3 DNA reads as TGTGCCAGCAGTTACAACAGGGAAATAACCGAAGCTTTCTTT.

There are many counts of this clonotype. The genes are TRBV19 and TRBJ2-6; D call uncertain. V gave up 6 bases and J gave up 0 bases, with 12 bases separating them. CDR1 is LNHDA, CDR2 SQIVND, per germline (reference sequence). The CDR3 covers 16 residues. The CDR3 here is CASSMWEFSGANVLTF. The CDR3 DNA is TGTGCCAGTAGCATGTGGGAATTCTCTGGGGCCAACGTCCTGACTTTC.

The V gene is TRBV19, the J gene TRBJ1-1, with no clear D. CDR3 length: 12 residues. V lost 3 bases and J 5 bases, leaving 7 bases between the germline ends. Germline V gene sequence: CDR1 LNHDA, CDR2 SQIVND (reference sequence). CDR3 in amino acids: CASSIATTEAFF. The DNA for the CDR3 is TGTGCCAGTAGTATTGCGACAACTGAAGCTTTCTTT.

The J gene is TRBJ2-5, the V gene TRBV27, with 12 nucleotides matching TRBD2. Germline V gene sequence: CDR1 MNHEY, CDR2 SMNVEV (reference sequence). V lost 5 bases, J lost 5 bases, and 9 bases stayed unmatched. This CDR3 has 16 amino acids. This CDR3 is CASSTRLAGVRETQYF. For the CDR3, the DNA is TGTGCCAGCAGTACACGACTAGCGGGAGTTCGGGAGACCCAGTACTTC.

This clonotype was picked up many times. This chain connects TRBV25-1 to TRBJ1-2, with 9 positions matching TRBD1. This CDR3 spans 16 amino acids. CDR1 is MGHDK and CDR2 is SYGVNS in the germline V gene. V shed 1 base, J shed 6 bases, and the junction held 9 bases outside the gene matches. CDR3 sequence: CASSELWDRVKDGYTF. The CDR3 coding sequence is TGTGCCAGCAGTGAATTGTGGGACAGGGTTAAGGATGGCTACACCTTC.

V gene TRBV6-1 combines with J gene TRBJ1-1; D is ambiguous. Looked up from germline, CDR1 is MNHNS and CDR2 is SASEGT. The CDR3 spans 13 residues. V was shortened by 5 bases and J by 1 base, with 8 bases between the two germline ends. CDR3 in amino acids: CASSSKRNTEAFF. The CDR3 DNA is TGTGCCAGCAGTTCGAAGCGGAACACTGAAGCTTTCTTT.

In its sample, this clonotype was seen many times. The CDR3 loop reads CASSTLGGAKNIQYF. The CDR3 nucleotides read TGTGCCAGCAGCACACTCGGTGGGGCCAAAAACATTCAGTACTTC. This chain links TRBV6-1 with TRBJ2-4; D unresolved. The CDR3 totals 15 residues. V was shortened by 6 bases and J by 1 base, with 13 bases between the two germline ends. Germline assignment: CDR1 MNHNS and CDR2 SASEGT.

In its sample, this clonotype was seen many times. The chain has TRBV12-3 or TRBV12-4 and TRBJ2-7, with TRBD1 as a possible D gene (6 bases). V lost 6 bases and J 1 base, leaving 7 bases between the germline ends. The CDR3 sequence is 12 residues long. CDR3 loop: CASSRGSYEQYF. The CDR3 DNA reads as TGTGCCAGCAGCAGGGGTTCCTACGAGCAGTACTTC.

The V and J genes are TRBV18 and TRBJ1-1, with D unclear. CDR1 is KGHSH, CDR2 LQKENI, per germline. Trimming removed 5 bases at V and 2 bases at J, with 12 bases between. This CDR3 has 14 residues. The CDR3 is CASSTTQTNTEAFF. CDR3 coding DNA: TGTGCCAGCTCAACCACTCAGACCAACACTGAAGCTTTCTTT.

This clonotype came up many times. This rearrangement joins TRBV4-3 to TRBJ2-7; tentative D call: TRBD1 (5 bases). Looked up from germline, CDR1 is LGHNA and CDR2 is YSLEER. Trimming took off 5 bases at V and 0 bases at J, with 11 bases between the two ends. The CDR3 consists of 14 residues. The chain's CDR3 is CASSFRVDSYEQYF. The CDR3 coding sequence is TGCGCCAGCAGCTTCAGGGTCGACTCCTACGAGCAGTACTTC.

In this sample, this clonotype turned up many times. The rearrangement uses TRBV6-5 and TRBJ1-1, with unresolved D. Trimming left V 4 bases short and J 6 bases short, with 9 bases between. CDR1 is MNHEY and CDR2 is SVGAGI in the germline V gene. This CDR3 has 12 amino acids. CDR3 amino acids: CASSSANAEAFF. The DNA for the CDR3 is TGTGCCAGCAGTTCCGCTAACGCTGAAGCTTTCTTT.

This clonotype was observed at least ten times. V gene TRBV30 combines with J gene TRBJ2-5; D unresolved. Germline CDR1 is GTSNPN and CDR2 is SVGIG (reference sequence). V lost 3 bases to trimming and J lost 3 bases, with 8 bases between them. This CDR3 contains 12 residues. The CDR3 coding sequence is TGTGCCTGGAGACTAAATAAAGAGACCCAGTACTTC. It codes for CAWRLNKETQYF.

The chain has TRBV5-1 and TRBJ2-5; 15 nucleotides agree with TRBD2. Per the germline V gene, CDR1 is SGHRS and CDR2 is YFSETQ. With 4 bases clipped from V and 2 bases from J, the junction kept 3 bases outside the gene matches. There are 16 residues in the CDR3. This chain's CDR3 is CASSVGLAGGQETQYF. The DNA for the CDR3 is TGCGCCAGCAGCGTGGGACTAGCGGGAGGTCAAGAGACCCAGTACTTC.

This clonotype was seen many times. This sequence joins TRBV30 and TRBJ1-5; tentatively, D is TRBD1 (6 bases). CDR3 length equals 12 residues. Trimming left V 8 bases short and J 1 base short, with 9 bases between. Germline values: CDR1 GTSNPN, CDR2 SVGIG (reference sequence). CDR3 sequence reads: CAEGGSNQPQHF. The CDR3 region has the DNA TGTGCCGAAGGGGGGAGCAATCAGCCCCAGCATTTT.

In its sample, this clonotype was seen a few times. The rearrangement joins TRBV9 to TRBJ2-5; 8 bases are shared with TRBD2. This CDR3 spans 14 amino acids. Germline assignment: CDR1 SGDLS and CDR2 YYNGEE. V dropped 3 bases and J dropped 3; count of bases not matched to a gene: 4. DNA of the CDR3: TGTGCCAGCAGCGGCTATAGCGGGGAAGAGACCCAGTACTTC. Its protein product is CASSGYSGEETQYF.